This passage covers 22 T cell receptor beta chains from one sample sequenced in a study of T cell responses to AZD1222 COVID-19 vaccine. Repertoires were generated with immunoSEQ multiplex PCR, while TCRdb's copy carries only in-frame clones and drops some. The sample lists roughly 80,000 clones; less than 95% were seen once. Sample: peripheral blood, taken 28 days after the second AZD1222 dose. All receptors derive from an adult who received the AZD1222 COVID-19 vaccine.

This chain's CDR3 is CASSLTGAGELFF. CDR3 DNA sequence: TGTGCCAGCAGCCTGACAGGGGCCGGGGAGCTGTTTTTT. This chain joins TRBV3-1 (or the pseudogene TRBV3-2) and TRBJ2-2, with 8 positions matching TRBD1. Germline trimming cut 4 bases from V and 6 bases from J; bases unmatched to any gene: 1. Germline V CDR1 and CDR2: LGHDT, YNNKEL (reference sequence). This CDR3 region has 13 residues.

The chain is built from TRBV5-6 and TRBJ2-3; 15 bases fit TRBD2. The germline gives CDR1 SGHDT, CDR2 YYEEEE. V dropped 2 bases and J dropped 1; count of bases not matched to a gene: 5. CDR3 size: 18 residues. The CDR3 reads CASSFGGLAGGRTDTQYF. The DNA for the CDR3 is TGTGCCAGCAGCTTCGGGGGACTAGCGGGGGGCCGCACAGATACGCAGTATTTT.

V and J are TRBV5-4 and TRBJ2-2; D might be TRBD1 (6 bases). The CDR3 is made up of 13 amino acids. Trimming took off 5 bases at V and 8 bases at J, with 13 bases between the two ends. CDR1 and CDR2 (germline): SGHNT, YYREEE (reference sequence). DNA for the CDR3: TGTGCCAGCAGTTCTGAACAGGGAGGGGAGCTGTTTTTT. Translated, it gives CASSSEQGGELFF.

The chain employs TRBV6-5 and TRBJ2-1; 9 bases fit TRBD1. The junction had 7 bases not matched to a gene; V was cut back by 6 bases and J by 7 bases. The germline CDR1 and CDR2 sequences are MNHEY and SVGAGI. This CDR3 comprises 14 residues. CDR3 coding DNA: TGTGCCAGCAGCTCCGGGACAGGGTATAATGAGCAGTTCTTC. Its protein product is CASSSGTGYNEQFF.

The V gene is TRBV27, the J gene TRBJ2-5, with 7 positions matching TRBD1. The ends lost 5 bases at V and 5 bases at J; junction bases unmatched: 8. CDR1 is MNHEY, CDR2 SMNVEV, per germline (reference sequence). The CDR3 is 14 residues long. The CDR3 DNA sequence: TGTGCCAGCAGTACCGACAGGGCTCTGGAGACCCAGTACTTC. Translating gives CASSTDRALETQYF.

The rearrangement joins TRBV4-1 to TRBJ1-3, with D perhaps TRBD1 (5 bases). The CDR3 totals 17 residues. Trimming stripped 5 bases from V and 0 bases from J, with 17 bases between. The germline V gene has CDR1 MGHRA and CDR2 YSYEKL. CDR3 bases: TGCGCCAGCAGCTTCACAGGTTACGGGAGCTCTGGAAACACCATATATTTT. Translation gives CASSFTGYGSSGNTIYF.

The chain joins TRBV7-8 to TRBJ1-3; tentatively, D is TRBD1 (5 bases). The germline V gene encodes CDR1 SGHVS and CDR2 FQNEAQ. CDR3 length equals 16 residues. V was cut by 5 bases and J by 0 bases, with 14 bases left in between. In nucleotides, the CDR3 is TGTGCCAGCAGCCCCTGGGACCCCTCCTCTGGAAACACCATATATTTT. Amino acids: CASSPWDPSSGNTIYF.

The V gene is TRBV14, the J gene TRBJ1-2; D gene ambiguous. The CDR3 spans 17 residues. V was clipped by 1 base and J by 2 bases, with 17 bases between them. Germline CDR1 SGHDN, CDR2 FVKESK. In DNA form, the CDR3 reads TGTGCCAGCAGCCAAGGAGCTTCCGGGCGGCAGAACTATGGCTACACCTTC. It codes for CASSQGASGRQNYGYTF.

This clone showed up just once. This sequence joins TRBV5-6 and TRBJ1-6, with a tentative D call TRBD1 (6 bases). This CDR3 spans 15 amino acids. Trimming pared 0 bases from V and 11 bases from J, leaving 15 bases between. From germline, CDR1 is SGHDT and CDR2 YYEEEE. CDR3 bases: TGTGCCAGCAGCTTGGGAGGGGGGGCAAGGGCACCCCTCCACTTT. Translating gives CASSLGGGARAPLHF. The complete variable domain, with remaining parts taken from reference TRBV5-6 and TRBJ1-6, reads DAGVTQSPTHLIKTRGQQVTLRCSPKSGHDTVSWYQQALGQGPQFIFQYYEEEERQRGNFPDRFSGHQFPNYSSELNVNALLLGDSALYLCASSLGGGARAPLHFGNGTRLTVT.

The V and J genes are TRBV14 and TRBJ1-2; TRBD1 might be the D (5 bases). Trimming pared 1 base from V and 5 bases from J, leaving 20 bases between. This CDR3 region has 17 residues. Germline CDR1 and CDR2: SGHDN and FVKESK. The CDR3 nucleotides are TGTGCCAGCAGCCAAGCTGGGCCAGGCGAAAGGGGTTATGGCTACACCTTC. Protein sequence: CASSQAGPGERGYGYTF.

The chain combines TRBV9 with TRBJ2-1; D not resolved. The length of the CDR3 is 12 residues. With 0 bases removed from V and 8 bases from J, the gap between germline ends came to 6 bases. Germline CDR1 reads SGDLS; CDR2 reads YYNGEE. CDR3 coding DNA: TGTGCCAGCAGCGTAGCTAACCATGAGCAGTTCTTC. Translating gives CASSVANHEQFF.

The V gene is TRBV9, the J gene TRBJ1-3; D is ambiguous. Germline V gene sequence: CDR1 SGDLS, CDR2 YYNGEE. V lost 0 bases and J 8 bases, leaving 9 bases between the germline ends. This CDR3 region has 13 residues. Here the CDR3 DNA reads TGTGCCAGCAGCGTAGAGTTTTTGGACACCATATATTTT. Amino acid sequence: CASSVEFLDTIYF. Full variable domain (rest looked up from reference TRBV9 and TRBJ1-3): DSGVTQTPKHLITATGQRVTLRCSPRSGDLSVYWYQQSLDQGLQFLIQYYNGEERAKGNILERFSAQQFPDLHSELNLSSLELGDSALYFCASSVEFLDTIYFGEGSWLTVV.

CDR3 bases: TGTGCCAGCAGCTTCGGAAGTGTGGGAACTGAAGCTTTCTTT. Its translation: CASSFGSVGTEAFF. The chain combines TRBV5-4 with TRBJ1-1; D ambiguous. Germline V gives CDR1 SGHNT, CDR2 YYREEE (reference sequence). The ends were cut back, 2 bases at V and 5 bases at J, with 13 bases in the middle. The CDR3 spans 14 residues.

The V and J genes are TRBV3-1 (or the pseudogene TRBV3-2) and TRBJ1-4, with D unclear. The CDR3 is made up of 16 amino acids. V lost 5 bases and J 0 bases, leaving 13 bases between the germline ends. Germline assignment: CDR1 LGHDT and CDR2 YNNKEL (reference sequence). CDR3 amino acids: CASSKARRSTNEKLFF. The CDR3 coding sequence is TGTGCCAGCAGCAAAGCCAGGAGGTCAACTAATGAAAAACTGTTTTTT.

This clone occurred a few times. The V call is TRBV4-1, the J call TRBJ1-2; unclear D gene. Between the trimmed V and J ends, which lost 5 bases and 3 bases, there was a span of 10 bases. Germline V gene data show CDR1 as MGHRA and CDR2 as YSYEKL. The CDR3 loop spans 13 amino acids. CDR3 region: CASSGRKYYGYTF. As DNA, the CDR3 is TGCGCCAGCAGCGGTAGGAAGTACTATGGCTACACCTTC.

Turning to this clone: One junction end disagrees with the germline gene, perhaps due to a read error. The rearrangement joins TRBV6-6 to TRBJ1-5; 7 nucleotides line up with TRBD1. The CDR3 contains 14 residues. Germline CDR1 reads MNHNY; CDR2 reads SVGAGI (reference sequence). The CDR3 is CTSRHRGSNQPQHF. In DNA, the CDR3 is TGTACCAGCAGGCACAGGGGTAGCAATCAGCCCCAGCATTTT.

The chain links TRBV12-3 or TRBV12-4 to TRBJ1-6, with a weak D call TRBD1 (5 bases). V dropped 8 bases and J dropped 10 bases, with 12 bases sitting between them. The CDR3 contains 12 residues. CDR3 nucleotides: TGTGCCAGCGCCAGGGCTGACTCACCCCTCCACTTT. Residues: CASARADSPLHF.

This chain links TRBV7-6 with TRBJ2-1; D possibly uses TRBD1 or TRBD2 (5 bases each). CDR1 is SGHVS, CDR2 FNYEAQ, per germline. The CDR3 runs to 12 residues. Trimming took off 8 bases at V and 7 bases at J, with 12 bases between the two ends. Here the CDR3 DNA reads TGTGCCAGCCAAAATGGGGGAAATGAGCAGTTCTTC. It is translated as CASQNGGNEQFF.

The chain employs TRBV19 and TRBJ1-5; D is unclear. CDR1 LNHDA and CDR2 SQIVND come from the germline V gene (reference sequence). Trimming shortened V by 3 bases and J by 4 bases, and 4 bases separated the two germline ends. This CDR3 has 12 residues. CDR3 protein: CASSIINQPQHF. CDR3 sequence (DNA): TGTGCCAGTAGTATCATAAATCAGCCCCAGCATTTT.

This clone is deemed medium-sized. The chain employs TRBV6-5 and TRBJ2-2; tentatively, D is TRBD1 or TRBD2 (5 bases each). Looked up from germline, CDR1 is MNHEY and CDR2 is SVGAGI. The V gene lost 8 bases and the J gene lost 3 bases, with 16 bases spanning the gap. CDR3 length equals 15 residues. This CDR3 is CASRDQEGDTGELFF. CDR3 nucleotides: TGTGCCAGCCGGGACCAAGAAGGGGACACCGGGGAGCTGTTTTTT.

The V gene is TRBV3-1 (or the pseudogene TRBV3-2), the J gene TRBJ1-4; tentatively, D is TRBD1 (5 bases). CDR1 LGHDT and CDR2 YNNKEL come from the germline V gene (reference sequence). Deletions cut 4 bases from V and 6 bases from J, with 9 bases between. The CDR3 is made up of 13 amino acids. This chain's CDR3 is CASSRPGDEKLFF. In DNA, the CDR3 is TGTGCCAGCAGCCGACCGGGGGATGAAAAACTGTTTTTT.

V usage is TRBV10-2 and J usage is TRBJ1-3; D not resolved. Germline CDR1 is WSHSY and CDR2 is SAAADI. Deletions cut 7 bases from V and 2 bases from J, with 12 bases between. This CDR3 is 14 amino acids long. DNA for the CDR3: TGCGCCAGCACCGAACGGCAGACTGGAAACACCATATATTTT. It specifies CASTERQTGNTIYF.